One T cell receptor (beta chain) is described in this entry. It was during active infection that Seattle patients were enrolled and then longitudinally followed. Original methodology: Estimation of nucleated cell counts relied on the amplification of reference gene primers. Sequencing used immunoSEQ multiplex PCR; TCRdb keeps in-frame clones, though not all of them. That table gives V, J and clone size, and the DNA gave D and trimming. The table shows under 200,000 clones, with roughly 84% occurring only once. The data derive from a study of blood T cell repertoires in COVID-19. About the study: The cDNA or gDNA used as material had been derived from T cells, B-cell-depleted T cells, or PBMCs.

The sequence was collected from a woman aged 50 to 60 with COVID-19, enrolled during active disease. The sample consisted of peripheral blood.

In nucleotides, the CDR3 is TGTGCCAGCAGCTTATCATGGTGGGGGACTAGCGGGGAAGAGACCCAGTACTTC. Translated, it gives CASSLSWWGTSGEETQYF. The gene calls are TRBV7-6 and TRBJ2-5, with 13 bases fitting TRBD2. Germline V gives CDR1 SGHVS, CDR2 FNYEAQ. J was trimmed by 3 bases and V by 2 bases; bases with no gene match: 9. This CDR3 spans 18 amino acids.